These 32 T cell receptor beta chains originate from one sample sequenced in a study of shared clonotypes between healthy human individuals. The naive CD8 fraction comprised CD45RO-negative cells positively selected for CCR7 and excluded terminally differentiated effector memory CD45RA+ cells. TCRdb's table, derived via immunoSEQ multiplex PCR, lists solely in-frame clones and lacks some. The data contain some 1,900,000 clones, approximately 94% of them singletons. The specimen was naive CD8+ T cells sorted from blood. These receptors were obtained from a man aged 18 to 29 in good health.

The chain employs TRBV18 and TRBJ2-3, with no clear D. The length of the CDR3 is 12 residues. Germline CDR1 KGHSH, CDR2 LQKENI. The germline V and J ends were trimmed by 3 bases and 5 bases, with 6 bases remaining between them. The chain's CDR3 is CASSPSRDTQYF. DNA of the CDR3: TGTGCCAGCTCACCTTCTCGAGATACGCAGTATTTT.

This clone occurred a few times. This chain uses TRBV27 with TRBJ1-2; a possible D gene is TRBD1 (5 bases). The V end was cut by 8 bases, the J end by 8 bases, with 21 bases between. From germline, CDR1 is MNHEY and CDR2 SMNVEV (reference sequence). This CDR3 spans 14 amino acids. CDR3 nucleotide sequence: TGTGCCAGCCGACCTCGGATTGAAAGACAGGGCTACACCTTC. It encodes CASRPRIERQGYTF.

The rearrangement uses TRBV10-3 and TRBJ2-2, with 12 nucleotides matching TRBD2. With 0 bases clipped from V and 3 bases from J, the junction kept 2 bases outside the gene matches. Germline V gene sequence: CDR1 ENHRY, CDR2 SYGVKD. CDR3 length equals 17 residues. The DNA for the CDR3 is TGTGCCATCAGTGAGTCCGGACTAGCGGGATACACCGGGGAGCTGTTTTTT. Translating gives CAISESGLAGYTGELFF.

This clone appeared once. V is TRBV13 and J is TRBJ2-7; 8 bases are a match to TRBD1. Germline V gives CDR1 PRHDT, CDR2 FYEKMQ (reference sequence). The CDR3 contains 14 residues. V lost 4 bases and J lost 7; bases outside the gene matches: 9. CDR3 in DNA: TGTGCCAGCAGCTCCGGACAGGGCCCGGGGGAGCAGTACTTC. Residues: CASSSGQGPGEQYF.

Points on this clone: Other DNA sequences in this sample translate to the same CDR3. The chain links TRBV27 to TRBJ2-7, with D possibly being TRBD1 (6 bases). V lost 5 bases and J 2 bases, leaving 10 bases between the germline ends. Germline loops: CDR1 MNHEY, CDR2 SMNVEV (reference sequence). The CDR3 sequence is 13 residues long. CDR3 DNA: TGTGCCAGCAGTCCACAGGGCCCCTACGAGCAGTACTTC. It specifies CASSPQGPYEQYF.

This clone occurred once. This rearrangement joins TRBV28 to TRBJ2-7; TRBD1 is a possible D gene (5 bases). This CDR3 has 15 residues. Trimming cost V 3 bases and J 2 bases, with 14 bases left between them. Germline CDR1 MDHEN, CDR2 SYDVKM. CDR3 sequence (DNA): TGTGCCAGCAGTTTCGGTCAGGGCGAAACCTACGAGCAGTACTTC. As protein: CASSFGQGETYEQYF.

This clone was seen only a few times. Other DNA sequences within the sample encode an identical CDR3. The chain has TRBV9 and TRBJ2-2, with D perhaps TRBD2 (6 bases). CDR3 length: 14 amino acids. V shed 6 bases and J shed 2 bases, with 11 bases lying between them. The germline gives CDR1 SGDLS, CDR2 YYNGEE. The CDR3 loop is CASTLGGNTGELFF. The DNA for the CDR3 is TGTGCCAGCACCTTGGGGGGTAACACCGGGGAGCTGTTTTTT.

The CDR3 spells CASSVGVADTQYF. The CDR3 DNA reads as TGTGCCAGCAGCGTAGGTGTGGCAGATACGCAGTATTTT. The rearrangement joins TRBV9 to TRBJ2-3; D unresolved. Germline CDR1 and CDR2: SGDLS and YYNGEE. This CDR3 comprises 13 residues. V was pared by 0 bases and J by 4 bases, with 6 bases between.

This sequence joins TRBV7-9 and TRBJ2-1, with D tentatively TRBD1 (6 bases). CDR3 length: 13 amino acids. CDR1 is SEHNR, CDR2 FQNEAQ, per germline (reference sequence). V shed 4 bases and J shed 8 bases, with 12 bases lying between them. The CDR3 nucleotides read TGTGCCAGCAGCTACTCAGGGGACCATGAGCAGTTCTTC. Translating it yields CASSYSGDHEQFF.

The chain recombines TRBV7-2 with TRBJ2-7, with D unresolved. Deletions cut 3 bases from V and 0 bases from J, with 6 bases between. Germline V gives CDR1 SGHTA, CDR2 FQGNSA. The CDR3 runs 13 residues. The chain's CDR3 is CASSFSHSYEQYF. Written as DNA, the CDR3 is TGTGCCAGCAGCTTCTCTCACTCCTACGAGCAGTACTTC.

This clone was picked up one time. DNA of the CDR3: TGTGCCAGCAGCATAGGGACGGAGCCACCCATTGAAAAACTGTTTTTT. This encodes CASSIGTEPPIEKLFF. This sequence joins TRBV11-2 and TRBJ1-4; maybe TRBD1 (5 bases). V was cut by 5 bases and J by 7 bases, with 20 bases left in between. Germline-derived CDR1 and CDR2 are SGHAT and FQNNGV. The CDR3 contains 16 residues.

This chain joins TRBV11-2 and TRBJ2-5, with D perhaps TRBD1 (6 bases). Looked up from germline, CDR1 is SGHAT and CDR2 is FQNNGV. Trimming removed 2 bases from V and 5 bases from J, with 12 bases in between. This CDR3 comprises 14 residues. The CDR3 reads CASSLQGMWETQYF. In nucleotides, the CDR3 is TGTGCCAGCAGCTTACAGGGGATGTGGGAGACCCAGTACTTC.

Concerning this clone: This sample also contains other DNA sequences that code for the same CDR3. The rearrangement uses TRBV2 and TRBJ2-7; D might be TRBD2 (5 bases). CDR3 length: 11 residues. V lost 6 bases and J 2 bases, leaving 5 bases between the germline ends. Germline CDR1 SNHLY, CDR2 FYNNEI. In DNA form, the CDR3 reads TGTGCCAGCAGCGGGGCCTACGAGCAGTACTTC. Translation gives CASSGAYEQYF.

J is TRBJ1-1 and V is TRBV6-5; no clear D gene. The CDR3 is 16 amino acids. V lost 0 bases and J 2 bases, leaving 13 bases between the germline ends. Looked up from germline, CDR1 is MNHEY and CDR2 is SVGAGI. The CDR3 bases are TGTGCCAGCAGTTACTCTGGGATACCCACTAACACTGAAGCTTTCTTT. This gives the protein CASSYSGIPTNTEAFF.

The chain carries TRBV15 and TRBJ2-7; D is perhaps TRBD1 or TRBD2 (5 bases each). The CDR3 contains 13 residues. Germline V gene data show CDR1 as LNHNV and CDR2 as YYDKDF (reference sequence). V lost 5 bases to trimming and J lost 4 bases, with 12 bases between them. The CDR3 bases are TGTGCCACCAGCTGGGACCGTTCGTACGAGCAGTACTTC. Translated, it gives CATSWDRSYEQYF.

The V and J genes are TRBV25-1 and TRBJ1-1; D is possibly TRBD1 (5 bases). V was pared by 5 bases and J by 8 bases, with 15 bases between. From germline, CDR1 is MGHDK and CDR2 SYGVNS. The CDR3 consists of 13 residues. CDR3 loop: CASSSTGREEAFF. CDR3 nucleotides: TGTGCCAGCAGTTCCACGGGGCGAGAGGAAGCTTTCTTT. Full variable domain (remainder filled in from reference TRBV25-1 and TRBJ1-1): EADIYQTPRYLVIGTGKKITLECSQTMGHDKMYWYQQDPGMELHLIHYSYGVNSTEKGDLSSESTVSRIRTEHFPLTLESARPSHTSQYLCASSSTGREEAFFGQGTRLTVV.

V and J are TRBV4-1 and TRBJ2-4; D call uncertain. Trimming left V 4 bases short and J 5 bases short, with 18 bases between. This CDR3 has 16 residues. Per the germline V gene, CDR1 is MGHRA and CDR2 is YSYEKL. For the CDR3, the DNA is TGCGCCAGCAGCCTAGCCGACTTGGGGTCCCAAAACATTCAGTACTTC. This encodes CASSLADLGSQNIQYF.

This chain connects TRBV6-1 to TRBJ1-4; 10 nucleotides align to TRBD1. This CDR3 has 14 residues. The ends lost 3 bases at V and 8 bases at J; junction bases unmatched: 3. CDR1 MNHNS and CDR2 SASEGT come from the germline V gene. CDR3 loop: CASSEGQGWEKLFF. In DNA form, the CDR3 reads TGTGCCAGCAGTGAGGGACAGGGGTGGGAAAAACTGTTTTTT.

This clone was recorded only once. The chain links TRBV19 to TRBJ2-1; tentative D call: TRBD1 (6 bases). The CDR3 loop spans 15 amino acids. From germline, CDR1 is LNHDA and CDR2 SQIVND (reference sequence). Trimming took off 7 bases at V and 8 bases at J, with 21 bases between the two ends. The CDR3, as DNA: TGTGCCAGTACCGAAATTAGCAGGGGTTTGGATGAGCAGTTCTTC. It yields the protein CASTEISRGLDEQFF.

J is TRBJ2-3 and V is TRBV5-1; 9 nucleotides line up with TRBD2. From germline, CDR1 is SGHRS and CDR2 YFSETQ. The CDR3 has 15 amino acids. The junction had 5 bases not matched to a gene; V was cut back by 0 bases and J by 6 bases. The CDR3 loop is CASSLVAGDGDTQYF. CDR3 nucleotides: TGCGCCAGCAGCTTGGTAGCGGGAGATGGGGATACGCAGTATTTT.

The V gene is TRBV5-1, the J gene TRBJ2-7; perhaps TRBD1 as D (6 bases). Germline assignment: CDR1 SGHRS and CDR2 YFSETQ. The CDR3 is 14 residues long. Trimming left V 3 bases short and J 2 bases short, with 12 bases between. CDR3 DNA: TGCGCCAGCAGCTGGGGGACAAACCCCTACGAGCAGTACTTC. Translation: CASSWGTNPYEQYF.

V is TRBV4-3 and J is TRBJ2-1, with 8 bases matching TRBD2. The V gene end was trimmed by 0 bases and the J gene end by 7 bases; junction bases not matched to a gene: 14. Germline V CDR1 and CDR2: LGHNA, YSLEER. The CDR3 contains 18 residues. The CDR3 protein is CASSQDQGGTSGSNEQFF. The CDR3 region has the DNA TGCGCCAGCAGCCAAGATCAGGGAGGGACTAGTGGGAGTAATGAGCAGTTCTTC.

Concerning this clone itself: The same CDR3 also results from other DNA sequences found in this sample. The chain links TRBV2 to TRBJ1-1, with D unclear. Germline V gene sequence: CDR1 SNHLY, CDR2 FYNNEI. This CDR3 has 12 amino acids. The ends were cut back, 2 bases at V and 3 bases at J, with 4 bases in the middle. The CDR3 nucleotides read TGTGCCAGCAGTGAATTAGACACTGAAGCTTTCTTT. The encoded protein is CASSELDTEAFF.

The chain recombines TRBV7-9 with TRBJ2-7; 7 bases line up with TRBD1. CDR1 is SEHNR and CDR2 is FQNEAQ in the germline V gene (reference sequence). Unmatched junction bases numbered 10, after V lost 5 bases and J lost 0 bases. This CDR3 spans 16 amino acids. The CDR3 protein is CASSRAAGTDSYEQYF. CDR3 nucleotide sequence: TGTGCCAGCAGCCGAGCCGCCGGGACAGACTCCTACGAGCAGTACTTC. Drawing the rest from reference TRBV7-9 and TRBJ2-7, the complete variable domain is DTGVSQNPRHKITKRGQNVTFRCDPISEHNRLYWYRQTLGQGPEFLTYFQNEAQLEKSRLLSDRFSAERPKGSFSTLEIQRTEQGDSAMYLCASSRAAGTDSYEQYFGPGTRLTVT.

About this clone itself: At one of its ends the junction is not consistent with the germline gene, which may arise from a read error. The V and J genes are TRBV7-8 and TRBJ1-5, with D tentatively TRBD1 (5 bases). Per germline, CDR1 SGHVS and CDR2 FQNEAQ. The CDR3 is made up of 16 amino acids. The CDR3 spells CASSLATRGGNQPQHF. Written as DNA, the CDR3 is TGTGCCAGCAGCCTAGCGACGAGGGGAGGAAATCAGCCCCAGCATTTT.

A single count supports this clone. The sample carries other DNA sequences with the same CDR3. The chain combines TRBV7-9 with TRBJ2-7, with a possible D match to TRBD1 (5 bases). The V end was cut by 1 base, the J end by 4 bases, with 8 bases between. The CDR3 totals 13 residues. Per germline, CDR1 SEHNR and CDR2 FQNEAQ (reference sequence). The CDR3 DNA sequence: TGTGCCAGCAGCTTAGAAGGGGCTTACGAGCAGTACTTC. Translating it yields CASSLEGAYEQYF. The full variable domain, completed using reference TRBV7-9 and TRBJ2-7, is DTGVSQNPRHKITKRGQNVTFRCDPISEHNRLYWYRQTLGQGPEFLTYFQNEAQLEKSRLLSDRFSAERPKGSFSTLEIQRTEQGDSAMYLCASSLEGAYEQYFGPGTRLTVT.

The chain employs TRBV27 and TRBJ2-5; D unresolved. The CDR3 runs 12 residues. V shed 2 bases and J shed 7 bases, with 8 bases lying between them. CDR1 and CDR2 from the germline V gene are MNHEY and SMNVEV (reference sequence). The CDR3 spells CASSLHSGTQYF. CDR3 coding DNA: TGTGCCAGCAGTTTACATTCAGGGACCCAGTACTTC.

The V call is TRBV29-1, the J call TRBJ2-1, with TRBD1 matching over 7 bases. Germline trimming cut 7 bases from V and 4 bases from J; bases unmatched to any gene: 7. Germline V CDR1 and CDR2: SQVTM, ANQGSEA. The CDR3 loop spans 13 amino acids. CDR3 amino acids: CSAQGPLYNEQFF. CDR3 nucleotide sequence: TGCAGCGCACAGGGGCCGCTGTACAATGAGCAGTTCTTC.

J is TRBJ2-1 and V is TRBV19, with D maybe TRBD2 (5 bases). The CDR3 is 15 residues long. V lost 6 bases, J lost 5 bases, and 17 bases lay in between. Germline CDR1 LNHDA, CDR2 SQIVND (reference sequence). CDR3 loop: CASRASGSPDNEQFF. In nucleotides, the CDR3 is TGTGCCAGTAGGGCCTCGGGGAGCCCTGACAATGAGCAGTTCTTC.

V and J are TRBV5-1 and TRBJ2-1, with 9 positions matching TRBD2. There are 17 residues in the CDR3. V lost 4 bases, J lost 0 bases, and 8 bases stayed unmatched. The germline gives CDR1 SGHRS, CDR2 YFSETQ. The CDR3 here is CASSLDGSGSSYNEQFF. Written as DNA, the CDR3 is TGCGCCAGCAGCCTGGATGGTAGCGGGAGCTCCTACAATGAGCAGTTCTTC.

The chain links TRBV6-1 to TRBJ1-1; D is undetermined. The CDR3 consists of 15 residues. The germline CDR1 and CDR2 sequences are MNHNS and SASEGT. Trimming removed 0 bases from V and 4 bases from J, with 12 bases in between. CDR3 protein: CASSEAGGLSTEAFF. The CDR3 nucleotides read TGTGCCAGCAGTGAAGCGGGCGGCTTATCCACTGAAGCTTTCTTT.

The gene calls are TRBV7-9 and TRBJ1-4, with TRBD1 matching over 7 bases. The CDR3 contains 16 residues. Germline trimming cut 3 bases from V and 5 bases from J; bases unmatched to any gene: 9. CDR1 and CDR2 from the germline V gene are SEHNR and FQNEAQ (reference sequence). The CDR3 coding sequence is TGTGCCAGCAGCTTTGTCGCGGGACAGCCCAATGAAAAACTGTTTTTT. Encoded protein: CASSFVAGQPNEKLFF.